This T cell receptor (beta chain) was found in a study of cytomegalovirus exposure and HLA in healthy donors. Comments on this clone: Its antigen is undetermined.

Whole-study results and caveats: Under in vitro conditions, three CMV-associated chains were confirmed as specific for CMV antigens. Excluded were some V segments that proved indistinguishable, including TRBV6-2 and TRBV6-3.

This CDR3 is 15 amino acids long. Germline assignment: CDR1 SGDLS and CDR2 YYNGEE. V was clipped by 1 base and J by 0 bases, with 8 bases between them. Use of 60 Vbeta and 13 Jbeta primers characterized the PCR. Measured with immunoSEQ multiplex PCR; TCRdb has only the in-frame clones, and not every one. The data hold around 130,000 clones, with about three quarters observed a single time. The TCR comes from a woman aged 60-75 years in good health and CMV-seropositive. The source material was PBMCs. The rearrangement links TRBV9 to TRBJ2-1; D gene uncertain. CDR3 sequence reads: CASSVNSNSYNEQFF. In DNA, the CDR3 is TGTGCCAGCAGCGTAAATTCTAACTCCTACAATGAGCAGTTCTTC.